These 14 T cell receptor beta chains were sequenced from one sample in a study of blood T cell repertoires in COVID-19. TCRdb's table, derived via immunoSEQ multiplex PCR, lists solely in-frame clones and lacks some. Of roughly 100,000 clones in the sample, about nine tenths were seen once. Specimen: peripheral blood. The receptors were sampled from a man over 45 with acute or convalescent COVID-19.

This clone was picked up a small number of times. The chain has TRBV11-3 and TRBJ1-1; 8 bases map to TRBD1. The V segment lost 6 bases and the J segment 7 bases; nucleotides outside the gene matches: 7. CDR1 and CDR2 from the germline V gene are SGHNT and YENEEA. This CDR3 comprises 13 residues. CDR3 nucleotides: TGTGCCAGCAGTTTAACAGGGGGAGATGAAGCTTTCTTT. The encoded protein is CASSLTGGDEAFF. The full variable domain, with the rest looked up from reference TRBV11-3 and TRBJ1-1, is EAGVVQSPRYKIIEKKQPVAFWCNPISGHNTLYWYLQNLGQGPELLIRYENEEAVDDSQLPKDRFSAERLKGVDSTLKIQPAELGDSAVYLCASSLTGGDEAFFGQGTRLTVV.

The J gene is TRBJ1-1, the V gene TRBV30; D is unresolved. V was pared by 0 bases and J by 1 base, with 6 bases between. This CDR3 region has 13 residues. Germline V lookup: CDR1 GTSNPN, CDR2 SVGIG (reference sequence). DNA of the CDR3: TGTGCCTGGAGTGTACTCGCGAACACTGAAGCTTTCTTT. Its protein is CAWSVLANTEAFF.

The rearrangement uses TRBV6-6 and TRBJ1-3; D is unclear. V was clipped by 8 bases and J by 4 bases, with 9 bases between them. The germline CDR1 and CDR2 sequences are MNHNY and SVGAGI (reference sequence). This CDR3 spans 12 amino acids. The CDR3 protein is CASPSRGNTIYF. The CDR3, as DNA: TGTGCCAGCCCCTCCCGGGGAAACACCATATATTTT.

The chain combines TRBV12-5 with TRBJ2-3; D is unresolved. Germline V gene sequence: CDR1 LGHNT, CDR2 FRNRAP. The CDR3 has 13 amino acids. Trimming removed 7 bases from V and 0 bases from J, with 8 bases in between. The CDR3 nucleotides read TGTGCTAGTGAAGGCGGTAGCACAGATACGCAGTATTTT. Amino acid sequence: CASEGGSTDTQYF.

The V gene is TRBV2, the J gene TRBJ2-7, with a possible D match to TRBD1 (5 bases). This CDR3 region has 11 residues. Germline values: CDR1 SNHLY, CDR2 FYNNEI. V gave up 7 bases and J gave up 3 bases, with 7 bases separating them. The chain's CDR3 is CASKGNYEQYF. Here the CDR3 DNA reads TGTGCCAGCAAGGGGAACTACGAGCAGTACTTC.

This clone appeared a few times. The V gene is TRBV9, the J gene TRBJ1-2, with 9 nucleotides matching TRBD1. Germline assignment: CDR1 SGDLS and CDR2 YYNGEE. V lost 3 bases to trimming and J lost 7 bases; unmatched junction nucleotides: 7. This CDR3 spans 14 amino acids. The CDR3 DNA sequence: TGTGCCAGCAGCGGCTCACAGGGGGCGGTTGGCTACACCTTC. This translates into CASSGSQGAVGYTF.

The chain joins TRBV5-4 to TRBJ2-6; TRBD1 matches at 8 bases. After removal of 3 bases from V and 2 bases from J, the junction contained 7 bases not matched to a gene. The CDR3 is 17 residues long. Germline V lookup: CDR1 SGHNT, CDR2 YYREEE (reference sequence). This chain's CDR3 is CASSSRDRQAGANVLTF. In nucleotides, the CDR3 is TGTGCCAGCAGCTCCCGGGACAGGCAGGCTGGGGCCAACGTCCTGACTTTC.

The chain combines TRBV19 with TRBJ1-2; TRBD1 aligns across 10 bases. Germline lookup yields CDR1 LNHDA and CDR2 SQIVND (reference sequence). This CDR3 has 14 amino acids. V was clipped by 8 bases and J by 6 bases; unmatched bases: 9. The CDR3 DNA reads TGTGCCAGTTTCCCGGGACAGGGGCTTCATGGCTACACCTTC. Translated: CASFPGQGLHGYTF. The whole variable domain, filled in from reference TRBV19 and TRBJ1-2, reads DGGITQSPKYLFRKEGQNVTLSCEQNLNHDAMYWYRQDPGQGLRLIYYSQIVNDFQKGDIAEGYSVSREKKESFPLTVTSAQKNPTAFYLCASFPGQGLHGYTFGSGTRLTVV.

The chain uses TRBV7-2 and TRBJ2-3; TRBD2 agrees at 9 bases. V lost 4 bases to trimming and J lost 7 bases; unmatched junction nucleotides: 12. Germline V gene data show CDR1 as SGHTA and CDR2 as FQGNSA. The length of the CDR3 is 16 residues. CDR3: CASSSLSGGLINTQYF. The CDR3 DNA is TGTGCCAGCAGCTCACTTAGCGGGGGACTTATCAATACGCAGTATTTT.

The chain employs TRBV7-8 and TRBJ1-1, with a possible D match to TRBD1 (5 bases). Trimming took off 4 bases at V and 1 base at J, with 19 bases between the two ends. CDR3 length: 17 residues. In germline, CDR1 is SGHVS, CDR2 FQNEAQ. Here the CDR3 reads CASSYYEWGLGNTEAFF. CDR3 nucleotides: TGTGCCAGCAGCTACTACGAGTGGGGACTGGGGAACACTGAAGCTTTCTTT.

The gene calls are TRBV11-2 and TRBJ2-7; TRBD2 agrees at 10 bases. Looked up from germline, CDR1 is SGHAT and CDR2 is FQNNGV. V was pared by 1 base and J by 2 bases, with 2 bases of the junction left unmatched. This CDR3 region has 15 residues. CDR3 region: CASSLALAGAYEQYF. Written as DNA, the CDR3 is TGTGCCAGCAGCTTAGCCCTAGCGGGAGCCTACGAGCAGTACTTC.

The CDR3 is CASSQGPLGLAGDSYNEQFF. Here the CDR3 DNA reads TGTGCCAGCAGCCAAGGCCCCCTCGGGCTAGCGGGAGACTCCTACAATGAGCAGTTCTTC. The chain employs TRBV3-1 (or the pseudogene TRBV3-2) and TRBJ2-1; the match to TRBD2 covers 10 bases. CDR1 and CDR2 (germline): LGHDT, YNNKEL (reference sequence). Germline trimming cut 1 base from V and 0 bases from J; bases unmatched to any gene: 12. The CDR3 sequence is 20 residues long.

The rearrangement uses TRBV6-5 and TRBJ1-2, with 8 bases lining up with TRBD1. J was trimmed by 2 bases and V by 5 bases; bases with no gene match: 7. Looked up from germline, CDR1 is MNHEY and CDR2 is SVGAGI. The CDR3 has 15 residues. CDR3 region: CASSRNRDRNYGYTF. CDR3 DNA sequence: TGTGCCAGCAGTAGGAATCGGGACAGGAACTATGGCTACACCTTC.

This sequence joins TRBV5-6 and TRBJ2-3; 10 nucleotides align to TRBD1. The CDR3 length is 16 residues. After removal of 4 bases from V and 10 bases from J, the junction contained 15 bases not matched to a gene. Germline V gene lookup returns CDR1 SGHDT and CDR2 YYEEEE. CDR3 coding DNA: TGTGCCAGCAGCGAACCGGGACAGGGGCTTGGGGTTCCGCAGTATTTT. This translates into CASSEPGQGLGVPQYF.